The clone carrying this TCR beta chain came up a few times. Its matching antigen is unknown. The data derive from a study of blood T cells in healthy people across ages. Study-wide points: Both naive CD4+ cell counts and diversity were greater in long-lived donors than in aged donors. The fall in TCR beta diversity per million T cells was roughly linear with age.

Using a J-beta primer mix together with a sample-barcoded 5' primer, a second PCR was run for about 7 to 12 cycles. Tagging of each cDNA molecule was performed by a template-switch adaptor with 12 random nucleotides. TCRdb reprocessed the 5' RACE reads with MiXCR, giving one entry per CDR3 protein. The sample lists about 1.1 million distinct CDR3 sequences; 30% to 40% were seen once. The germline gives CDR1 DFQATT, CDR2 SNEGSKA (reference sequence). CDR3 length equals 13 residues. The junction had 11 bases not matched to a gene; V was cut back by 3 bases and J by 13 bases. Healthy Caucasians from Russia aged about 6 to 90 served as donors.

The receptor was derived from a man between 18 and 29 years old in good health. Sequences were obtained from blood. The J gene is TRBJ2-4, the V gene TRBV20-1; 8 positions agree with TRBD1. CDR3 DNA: TGCAGTGCTAGGGGGACAGGTCGCCGAGTGCAGTACTTC. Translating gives CSARGTGRRVQYF.